This note documents a single T cell receptor (beta chain) sequence. Using immunoSEQ multiplex PCR, the repertoire was profiled, and TCRdb retains in-frame clones only, with some absent. The sample records more than 65,000 clones, 83% being singletons. These data come from a study of CD4 T cell repertoires in COVID-19. Trimming took off 6 bases at V and 8 bases at J, with 16 bases between the two ends. This CDR3 is built from 14 residues. Germline V gives CDR1 LNHDA, CDR2 SQIVND (reference sequence). The material was CD4+ T cells from peripheral blood, obtained after recovery from COVID-19. The sequence came from a human donor who had COVID-19. The chain is built from TRBV19 and TRBJ1-4; possible D gene TRBD1, 5 bases. The CDR3 spells CASRPGTAGEKLFF. The CDR3 DNA sequence: TGTGCCAGTAGACCCGGGACGGCCGGGGAAAAACTGTTTTTT.